This TCR beta chain stems from a study of CD8 T cells in ankylosing spondylitis. V was pared by 0 bases and J by 3 bases, with 12 bases of the junction left unmatched. CDR3 length: 17 amino acids. The germline V gene has CDR1 SQVTM and CDR2 ANQGSEA. Quantitative barcoded 5'-RACE was used to prepare TCR beta libraries. TCRdb processed the 5' RACE reads anew with MiXCR; each CDR3 protein has one entry. Of fewer than 500,000 distinct CDR3 sequences listed, roughly 26% were seen once; the top ten hold 0.89%. Study-wide findings and caveats: Disease-linked clones bore a CD8+ phenotype, appearing relatively rarely in peripheral blood. Blood from ankylosing spondylitis patients appeared to carry a characteristic roughly eight-variant TCR beta motif. Matched ankylosing spondylitis synovial fluid reportedly contained a significantly enriched population of disease-linked clones.

To note about this clonotype: Its matching antigen is unknown.

The sequenced material came from blood, either unsorted or a sorted T cell fraction (not recorded which). The TCR sequence derives from a male donor with ankylosing spondylitis. The chain couples TRBV29-1 to TRBJ2-3; 7 bases are shared with TRBD2. CDR3 nucleotides: TGCAGCGTTGAAGATCCGAAGGGAGGGCCCATTACAGATACGCAGTATTTT. As protein: CSVEDPKGGPITDTQYF.